These 13 T cell receptor beta chains originate from one sample sequenced in a study of low-dose radiotherapy and immunotherapy resistance in tumors. The time point here: before trial treatment. First-strand cDNA used TRAV- and TRBV-specific primers, covering alpha and beta chains. TCRs underwent roughly 20 PCR cycles of amplification with a constant-region primer and V-primer adapter. MiXCR was run by TCRdb on the reads, yielding one entry per CDR3 protein. The sample includes 55,000 to 65,000 distinct CDR3 sequences, less than 30% seen only once; the top ten take 6.5% to 8%. The sequences come from PBMCs, collected before treatment. These receptors originate from a male donor with rectosigmoid adenocarcinoma.

This clonotype was found many times. The rearrangement uses TRBV27 and TRBJ1-1; TRBD1 matches at 12 bases. The CDR3 runs to 15 residues. Trimming removed 5 bases from V and 6 bases from J; junction bases left unmatched: 7. The V gene's germline CDR1 is MNHEY and CDR2 SMNVEV (reference sequence). In nucleotides, the CDR3 is TGTGCCAGCAGTGGGACAGGGGGCTTTGGGGCTGAAGCTTTCTTT. As protein: CASSGTGGFGAEAFF.

This clonotype was picked up many times. V is TRBV4-3 and J is TRBJ2-1, with 12 bases that match TRBD2. Germline V lookup: CDR1 LGHNA, CDR2 YSLEER. CDR3 size: 16 residues. Unmatched junction bases numbered 2, after V lost 1 base and J lost 4 bases. The CDR3 DNA sequence: TGCGCCAGCAGCCAAGGGACTAGCGGGGATTACAATGAGCAGTTCTTC. It codes for CASSQGTSGDYNEQFF.

This clonotype was seen more than once but under ten times. One base separates it from a far larger clone, so it is likely a read error. The V and J genes are TRBV5-4 and TRBJ2-1; 7 positions match TRBD1. The CDR3 spans 14 residues. Germline trimming cut 4 bases from V and 10 bases from J; bases unmatched to any gene: 11. Germline lookup yields CDR1 SGHNT and CDR2 YYREEE (reference sequence). The CDR3 region has the DNA TGTGCCAGCAGCCCAAACAGGGGCTTCCACGAGCAGTTCTTC. It encodes CASSPNRGFHEQFF.

The gene calls are TRBV28 and TRBJ2-1; 7 bases agree with TRBD2. The CDR3 totals 15 residues. CDR1 and CDR2 (germline): MDHEN, SYDVKM. V trimming: 3 bases; J trimming: 2 bases; junction bases outside the gene matches: 4. The CDR3 loop is CASSLGGRTYNEQFF. DNA for the CDR3: TGTGCCAGCAGTTTGGGCGGGAGAACCTACAATGAGCAGTTCTTC.

This clonotype came up many times. The chain's CDR3 is CASSSDRSLLGNTIYF. The CDR3 DNA reads TGTGCCAGCAGCTCCGACAGGTCTCTCCTGGGAAACACCATATATTTT. The chain joins TRBV11-2 to TRBJ1-3; D may be TRBD1 (6 bases). V lost 4 bases and J lost 4, with 17 bases in between. The CDR3 runs 16 residues. CDR1 and CDR2 (germline): SGHAT, FQNNGV.

This clonotype was recorded many times. The rearrangement uses TRBV7-9 and TRBJ2-1; the match to TRBD2 covers 7 bases. This CDR3 region has 13 residues. CDR1 is SEHNR, CDR2 FQNEAQ, per germline (reference sequence). The V gene end was trimmed by 6 bases and the J gene end by 7 bases; junction bases not matched to a gene: 6. CDR3 residues: CASSFQAGNEQFF. CDR3 nucleotides: TGTGCCAGCAGTTTTCAAGCGGGGAATGAGCAGTTCTTC. Filled out from reference TRBV7-9 and TRBJ2-1, the complete variable domain reads DTGVSQNPRHKITKRGQNVTFRCDPISEHNRLYWYRQTLGQGPEFLTYFQNEAQLEKSRLLSDRFSAERPKGSFSTLEIQRTEQGDSAMYLCASSFQAGNEQFFGPGTRLTVL.

This clonotype has ten or more counts. The chain couples TRBV6-1 to TRBJ2-7, with 11 bases identical to TRBD1. Germline V CDR1 and CDR2: MNHNS, SASEGT. J gave up 5 bases and V 5 bases, and 5 bases lay outside the gene matches. This CDR3 is 14 amino acids long. The CDR3 reads CASSPRDRGNEQYF. The CDR3 coding sequence is TGTGCCAGCAGTCCCCGGGACAGGGGGAACGAGCAGTACTTC.

This clonotype showed up just a few times. A read error may be the cause here, since a much bigger clone is one base away. V is TRBV7-2 and J is TRBJ2-7; D is undetermined. The CDR3 is 14 residues long. Germline lookup yields CDR1 SGHTA and CDR2 FQGNSA. The chain's CDR3 is CANSPDSVSNEQYF. The CDR3 bases are TGTGCCAACAGCCCAGACTCCGTGAGCAACGAGCAGTACTTC.

Concerning this clonotype itself: A far more abundant clone sits one base away, making this likely a read error. The chain recombines TRBV7-2 with TRBJ1-1; TRBD1 matches at 9 bases. This CDR3 is 15 amino acids long. The V gene's germline CDR1 is SGHTA and CDR2 FQGNSA. The CDR3 region is CASSAQGAPNTEALF. As DNA, the CDR3 is TGCGCCAGCAGCGCACAGGGGGCGCCGAACACTGAAGCTCTCTTT.

With regard to this clonotype: A far larger clone is off by one base, so a read error is likely. The chain has TRBV27 and TRBJ2-2; no reliable D call. The CDR3 runs to 15 residues. The V gene's germline CDR1 is MNHEY and CDR2 SMNVEV (reference sequence). V lost 2 bases to trimming and J lost 7 bases, with 14 bases between them. The CDR3 nucleotides are TGTGCCAGCAGTTTACCCCCGGCACGCAGCGGGGAGCTGTTTTTT. It is translated as CASSLPPARSGELFF.

Many counts were recorded for this clonotype. The rearrangement links TRBV29-1 to TRBJ2-3; 10 positions match TRBD1. The CDR3 has 16 amino acids. J was trimmed by 2 bases and V by 5 bases; bases with no gene match: 10. The germline V gene encodes CDR1 SQVTM and CDR2 ANQGSEA. The CDR3 bases are TGCAGCGTTACTTCCCCGGGACAGGGGTACACAGATACGCAGTATTTT. This codes for CSVTSPGQGYTDTQYF.

There are many counts of this clonotype. V and J are TRBV4-2 and TRBJ1-5; TRBD1 might be the D (5 bases). The V and J ends lost 2 bases and 6 bases respectively, with 14 bases between them. CDR1 and CDR2 from the germline V gene are LGHNA and YNFKEQ. The CDR3 is 15 amino acids. CDR3 region: CASSQFWQGVQPQHF. CDR3 sequence (DNA): TGTGCCAGCAGCCAATTCTGGCAGGGAGTTCAGCCCCAGCATTTT.

This clonotype showed up just once. The V call is TRBV28, the J call TRBJ2-1, with D tentatively TRBD2 (6 bases). Germline V lookup: CDR1 MDHEN, CDR2 SYDVKM. V was trimmed by 2 bases and J by 10 bases, leaving 6 bases between them. The CDR3 consists of 11 residues. CDR3 bases: TGTGCCAGCAGTTTACGGGGGGAGCAGTTCTTC. Its protein is CASSLRGEQFF. The entire variable domain, with the rest obtained from reference TRBV28 and TRBJ2-1, is as follows: DVKVTQSSRYLVKRTGEKVFLECVQDMDHENMFWYRQDPGLGLRLIYFSYDVKMKEKGDIPEGYSVSREKKERFSLILESASTNQTSMYLCASSLRGEQFFGPGTRLTVL.